This T cell receptor (beta chain) was retrieved from a study of T cell repertoires in cytomegalovirus infection. Study context: Public TCR beta signatures provided an indication of both CMV infection and a matching HLA type.

In the case of this clonotype: What it recognizes is unknown.

TCRdb itself ran the reads through MiXCR, one entry per CDR3 protein. The sample holds roughly 920,000 distinct CDR3 sequences, 30% to 40% seen once. Looked up from germline, CDR1 is MGHRA and CDR2 is YSYEKL. The J segment lost 2 bases and the V segment lost 3 bases, leaving 6 bases of the junction unmatched. CDR3 length: 15 residues. Findings of the study overall: Public TCR beta family frequency separated CMV-and-HLA carriers, including in an independent cohort.

The specimen comprised cultured CD8+ T cells from PBMCs, sampled from culture after CMV antigen stimulation. The origin of this receptor is a human donor in good health (CMV status not recorded). Some clones in this sample may be carry-over from other donors' samples. The chain joins TRBV4-1 to TRBJ2-5; 7 bases are shared with TRBD1. CDR3: CASSHPWDSQETQYF. Here the CDR3 DNA reads TGCGCCAGCAGCCACCCTTGGGACAGTCAAGAGACCCAGTACTTC.